These 8 T cell receptor beta chains were sequenced from one sample in a study of low-dose radiotherapy and immunotherapy resistance in tumors. The TCRs were subjected to amplification over around 18 PCR cycles employing a constant-region primer in conjunction with a V-primer adapter. TCRdb re-analysed the reads in MiXCR, keeping a single row per CDR3 protein. Among roughly 46,000 distinct CDR3 sequences listed, over 9.5% were seen once. The time point denotes: before trial treatment. Sequences were derived from PBMCs, sampled before treatment. The receptors derive from a female donor with ovarian cancer.

Turning to this clonotype: It is likely a read error: a sequence one base away is far more abundant. The genes are TRBV13 and TRBJ2-5; possible D gene TRBD1, 6 bases. CDR3 length equals 15 residues. Trimming took off 6 bases at V and 4 bases at J, with 18 bases between the two ends. CDR1 PRHDT and CDR2 FYEKMQ come from the germline V gene (reference sequence). The CDR3 DNA reads TGTGCCAGCAGTCCCGTGGGGGCCCGCCGAGAGACCCAGTACTTC. As protein: CASSPVGARRETQYF.

This clonotype occurred many times. The chain is built from TRBV14 and TRBJ2-1; D is possibly TRBD1 (7 bases). V lost 3 bases, J lost 7 bases, and 19 bases lay in between. This CDR3 has 16 amino acids. CDR1 is SGHDN and CDR2 is FVKESK in the germline V gene. The CDR3 DNA reads TGTGCCAGCAGCCACAAATACAGGGGAGGAGGGAATGAGCAGTTCTTC. This gives the protein CASSHKYRGGGNEQFF.

A note on this clonotype: At one end the junction does not follow the germline gene, possibly because of a read error. The V call is TRBV7-2, the J call TRBJ1-1; D remains unclear. The germline V gene encodes CDR1 SGHTA and CDR2 FQGNSA. The CDR3 extends over 13 amino acids. CDR3 region: CASSIAVNTEAFF. Written as DNA, the CDR3 is TGTGCCAGCAGCATAGCAGTGAACACTGAAGCTTTCTTT.

This clonotype has ten or more counts. V usage is TRBV5-5 and J usage is TRBJ1-4, with D unclear. The germline V gene encodes CDR1 SGHKS and CDR2 YYEKEE (reference sequence). The germline V and J ends were trimmed by 3 bases and 4 bases, with 16 bases remaining between them. There are 16 residues in the CDR3. Here the CDR3 DNA reads TGTGCCAGCAGCTCGGTTTCGAGGGCCGGTAATGAAAAACTGTTTTTT. Amino acids: CASSSVSRAGNEKLFF.

This clonotype was counted many times. The chain uses TRBV11-2 and TRBJ1-5; possible D gene TRBD1, 5 bases. V was shortened by 5 bases and J by 2 bases, with 16 bases between the two germline ends. The CDR3 is 16 amino acids. Looked up from germline, CDR1 is SGHAT and CDR2 is FQNNGV. The CDR3 coding sequence is TGTGCCAGCAGCCCGGAGCCGGGACGAGGCAATCAGCCCCAGCATTTT. Its protein product is CASSPEPGRGNQPQHF.

As regards this clonotype: One base separates it from a far larger clone, so it is likely a read error. This rearrangement joins TRBV12-3 or TRBV12-4 to TRBJ2-1, with D perhaps TRBD1 (6 bases). Trimming took 7 bases from V and 10 from J, leaving 14 bases between them. The CDR3 runs 12 residues. The CDR3 loop is CASTPGVGEQFF. Written as DNA, the CDR3 is TGTGCCAGCACCCCAGGGGTCGGCGAGCAGTTCTTC.

This rearrangement joins TRBV14 to TRBJ2-7; maybe TRBD2 (6 bases). This CDR3 has 14 amino acids. Germline loops: CDR1 SGHDN, CDR2 FVKESK. V was shortened by 1 base and J by 3 bases, with 10 bases between the two germline ends. The chain's CDR3 is CASSQVGRYYEQYF. The DNA for the CDR3 is TGTGCCAGCAGCCAAGTCGGGAGATACTACGAGCAGTACTTC.

In its sample, this clonotype was seen many times. The chain combines TRBV5-1 with TRBJ1-4; D not certain. The germline V gene has CDR1 SGHRS and CDR2 YFSETQ. The CDR3 loop spans 16 amino acids. V lost 0 bases and J 0 bases, leaving 9 bases between the germline ends. The CDR3: CASSLGGVATNEKLFF. The CDR3 DNA reads TGCGCCAGCAGCTTGGGGGGTGTCGCAACTAATGAAAAACTGTTTTTT.